This TCR beta chain is from a study of T cells in localized non-small cell lung cancer. Points from the study as a whole: Measurement of T cell clonality placed uninvolved adjacent lung highest, above the level in tumor. Appearances in adjacent lung were noted for a median roughly 50 of the top 100 tumor clones.

The V gene lost 7 bases and the J gene lost 6 bases, with 7 bases spanning the gap. Germline V gene lookup returns CDR1 MNHEY and CDR2 SMNVEV (reference sequence). CDR3 length equals 10 residues. Using immunoSEQ multiplex PCR, the repertoire was profiled, and TCRdb retains in-frame clones only, with some absent. Among about 77,000 clones listed, approximately 90% were seen once. To note about this clone: Its antigen is not known.

The sample in question was peripheral blood, obtained before any cancer treatment. This sequence joins TRBV27 and TRBJ2-7; D unresolved. This clonotype was obtained from a woman aged 35-75 years with stage I squamous cell lung carcinoma. The CDR3 spells CASTCCEQYF. CDR3 DNA: TGTGCCAGCACATGCTGCGAGCAGTACTTC.